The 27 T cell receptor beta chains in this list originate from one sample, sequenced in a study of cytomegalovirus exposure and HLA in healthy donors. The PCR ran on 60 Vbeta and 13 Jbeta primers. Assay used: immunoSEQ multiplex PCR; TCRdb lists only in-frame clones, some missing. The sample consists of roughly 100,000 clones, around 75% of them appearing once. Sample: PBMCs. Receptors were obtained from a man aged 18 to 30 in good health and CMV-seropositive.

CDR3 nucleotide sequence: TGTGCCAGCAGCTCCTTTTCCTACGAGCAGTACTTC. It encodes CASSSFSYEQYF. The chain joins TRBV7-9 to TRBJ2-7; D call uncertain. Germline-derived CDR1 and CDR2 are SEHNR and FQNEAQ (reference sequence). The CDR3 extends over 12 amino acids. V lost 4 bases and J 1 base, leaving 5 bases between the germline ends.

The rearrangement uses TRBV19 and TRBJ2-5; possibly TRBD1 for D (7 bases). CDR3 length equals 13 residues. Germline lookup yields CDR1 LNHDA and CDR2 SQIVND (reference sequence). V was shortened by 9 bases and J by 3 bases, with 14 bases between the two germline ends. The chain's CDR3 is CASSRDREETQYF. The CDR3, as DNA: TGTGCCAGCTCGCGGGACAGAGAAGAGACCCAGTACTTC.

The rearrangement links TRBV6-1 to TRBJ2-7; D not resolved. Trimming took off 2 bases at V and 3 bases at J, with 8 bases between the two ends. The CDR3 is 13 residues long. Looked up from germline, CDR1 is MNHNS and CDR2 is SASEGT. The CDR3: CASSESEIYEQYF. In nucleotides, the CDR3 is TGTGCCAGCAGTGAATCAGAAATCTACGAGCAGTACTTC.

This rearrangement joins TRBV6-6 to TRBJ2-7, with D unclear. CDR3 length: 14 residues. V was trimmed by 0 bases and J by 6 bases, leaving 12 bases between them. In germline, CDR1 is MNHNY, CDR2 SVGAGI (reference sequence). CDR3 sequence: CASSYSEFVPEQYF. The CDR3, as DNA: TGTGCCAGCAGTTACTCGGAGTTTGTACCCGAGCAGTACTTC.

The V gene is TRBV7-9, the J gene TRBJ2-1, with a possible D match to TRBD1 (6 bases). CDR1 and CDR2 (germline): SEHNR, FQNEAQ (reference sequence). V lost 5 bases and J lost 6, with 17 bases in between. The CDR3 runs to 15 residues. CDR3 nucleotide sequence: TGTGCCAGCAGCCCCGGGACAATCTCTCGCAATGAGCAGTTCTTC. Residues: CASSPGTISRNEQFF.

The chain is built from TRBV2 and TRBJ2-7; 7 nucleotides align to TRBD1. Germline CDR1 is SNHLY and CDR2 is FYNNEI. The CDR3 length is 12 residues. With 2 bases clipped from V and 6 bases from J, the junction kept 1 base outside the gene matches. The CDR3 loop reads CASSESGGEQYF. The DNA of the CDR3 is TGTGCCAGCAGTGAATCAGGGGGCGAGCAGTACTTC.

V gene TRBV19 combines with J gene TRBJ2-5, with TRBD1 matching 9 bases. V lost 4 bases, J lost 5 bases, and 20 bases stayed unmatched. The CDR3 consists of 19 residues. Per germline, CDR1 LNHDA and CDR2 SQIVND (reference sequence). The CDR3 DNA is TGTGCCAGTAGTACCCAAGTCACAGGGGGCGCGATCTATTGGGAGACCCAGTACTTC. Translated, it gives CASSTQVTGGAIYWETQYF. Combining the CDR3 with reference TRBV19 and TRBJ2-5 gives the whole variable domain DGGITQSPKYLFRKEGQNVTLSCEQNLNHDAMYWYRQDPGQGLRLIYYSQIVNDFQKGDIAEGYSVSREKKESFPLTVTSAQKNPTAFYLCASSTQVTGGAIYWETQYFGPGTRLLVL.

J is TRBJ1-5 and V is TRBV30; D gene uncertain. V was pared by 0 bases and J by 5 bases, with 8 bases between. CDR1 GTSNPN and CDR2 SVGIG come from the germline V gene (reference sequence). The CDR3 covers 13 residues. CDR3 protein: CAWSVGRDQPQHF. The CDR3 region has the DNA TGTGCCTGGAGTGTGGGGAGGGATCAGCCCCAGCATTTT.

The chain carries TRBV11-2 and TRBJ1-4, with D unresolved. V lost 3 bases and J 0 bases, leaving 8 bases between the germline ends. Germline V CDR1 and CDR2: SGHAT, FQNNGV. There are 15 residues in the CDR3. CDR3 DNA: TGTGCCAGCAGCTTGGGCACGGCAACTAATGAAAAACTGTTTTTT. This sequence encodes CASSLGTATNEKLFF. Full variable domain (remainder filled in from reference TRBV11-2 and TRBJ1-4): EAGVAQSPRYKIIEKRQSVAFWCNPISGHATLYWYQQILGQGPKLLIQFQNNGVVDDSQLPKDRFSAERLKGVDSTLKIQPAKLEDSAVYLCASSLGTATNEKLFFGSGTQLSVL.

In DNA form, the CDR3 reads TGCGCCAGCAGCCTTCCGACAGGGGGAAACGAAAAACTGTTTTTT. Translation gives CASSLPTGGNEKLFF. The chain carries TRBV5-1 and TRBJ1-4; TRBD1 aligns across 9 bases. The CDR3 covers 15 residues. After removal of 4 bases from V and 8 bases from J, the junction contained 9 bases not matched to a gene. Germline V gene sequence: CDR1 SGHRS, CDR2 YFSETQ.

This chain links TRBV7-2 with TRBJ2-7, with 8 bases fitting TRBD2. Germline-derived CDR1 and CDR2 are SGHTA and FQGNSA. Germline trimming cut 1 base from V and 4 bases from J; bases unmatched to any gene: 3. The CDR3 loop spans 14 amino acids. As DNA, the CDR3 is TGTGCCAGCAGCTTAGTTGGGACTAGTTACGAGCAGTACTTC. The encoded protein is CASSLVGTSYEQYF.

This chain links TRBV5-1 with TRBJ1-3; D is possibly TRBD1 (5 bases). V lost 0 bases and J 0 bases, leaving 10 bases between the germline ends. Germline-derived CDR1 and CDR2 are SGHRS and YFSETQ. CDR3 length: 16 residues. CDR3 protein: CASSLEGSSSGNTIYF. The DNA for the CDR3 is TGCGCCAGCAGCTTGGAGGGGTCGAGCTCTGGAAACACCATATATTTT.

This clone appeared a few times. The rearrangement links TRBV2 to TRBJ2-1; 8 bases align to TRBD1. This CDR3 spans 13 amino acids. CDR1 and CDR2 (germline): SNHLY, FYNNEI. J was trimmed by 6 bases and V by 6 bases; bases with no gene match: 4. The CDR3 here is CASRLTGGNEQFF. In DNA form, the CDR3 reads TGTGCCAGCAGACTAACAGGGGGCAATGAGCAGTTCTTC.

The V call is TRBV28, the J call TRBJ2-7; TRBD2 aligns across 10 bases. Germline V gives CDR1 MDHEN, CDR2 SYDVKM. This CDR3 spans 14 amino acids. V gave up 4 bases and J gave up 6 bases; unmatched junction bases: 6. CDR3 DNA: TGTGCCAGCAGTTGGACCGGGACTAGCGCCGAGCAGTACTTC. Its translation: CASSWTGTSAEQYF.

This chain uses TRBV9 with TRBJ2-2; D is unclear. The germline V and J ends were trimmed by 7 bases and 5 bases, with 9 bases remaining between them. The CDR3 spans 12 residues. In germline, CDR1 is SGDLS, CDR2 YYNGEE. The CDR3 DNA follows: TGTGCCAGCTTGAGCCTGACCGGGGAGCTGTTTTTT. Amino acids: CASLSLTGELFF.

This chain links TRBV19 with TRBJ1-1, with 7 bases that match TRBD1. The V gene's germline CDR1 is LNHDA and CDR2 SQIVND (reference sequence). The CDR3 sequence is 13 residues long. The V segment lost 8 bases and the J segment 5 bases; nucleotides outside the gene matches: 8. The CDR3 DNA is TGTGCCAGTTCGGGGACAGCCGGGACTGAAGCTTTCTTT. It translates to CASSGTAGTEAFF.

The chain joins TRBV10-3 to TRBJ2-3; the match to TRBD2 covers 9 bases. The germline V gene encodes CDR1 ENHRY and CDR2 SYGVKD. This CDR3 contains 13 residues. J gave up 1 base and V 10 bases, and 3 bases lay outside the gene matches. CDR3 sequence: CATERGGTDTQYF. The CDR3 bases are TGTGCCACCGAGCGGGGGGGCACAGATACGCAGTATTTT.

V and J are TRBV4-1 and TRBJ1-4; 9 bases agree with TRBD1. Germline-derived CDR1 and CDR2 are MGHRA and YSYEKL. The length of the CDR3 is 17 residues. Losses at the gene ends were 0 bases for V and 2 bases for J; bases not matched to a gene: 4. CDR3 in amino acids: CASSQDYRGLTNEKLFF. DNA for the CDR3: TGCGCCAGCAGCCAAGACTACAGGGGGCTTACTAATGAAAAACTGTTTTTT.

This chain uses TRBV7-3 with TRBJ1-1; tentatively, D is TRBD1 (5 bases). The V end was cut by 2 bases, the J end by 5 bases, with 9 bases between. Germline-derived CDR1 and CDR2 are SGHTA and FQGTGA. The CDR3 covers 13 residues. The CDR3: CASSLYRHTEAFF. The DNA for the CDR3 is TGTGCCAGCAGCTTATACAGGCATACTGAAGCTTTCTTT.

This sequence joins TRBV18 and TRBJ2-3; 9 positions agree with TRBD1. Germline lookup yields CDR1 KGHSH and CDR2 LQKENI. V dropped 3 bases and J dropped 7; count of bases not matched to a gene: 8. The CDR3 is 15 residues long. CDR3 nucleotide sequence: TGTGCCAGCTCACCTCCGGGACAGGGATCTAATACGCAGTATTTT. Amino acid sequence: CASSPPGQGSNTQYF.

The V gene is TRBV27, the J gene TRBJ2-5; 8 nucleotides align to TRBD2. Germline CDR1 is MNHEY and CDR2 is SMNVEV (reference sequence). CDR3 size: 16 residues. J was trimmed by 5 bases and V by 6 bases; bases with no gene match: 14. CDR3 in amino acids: CASRNDWRGAGETQYF. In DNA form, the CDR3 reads TGTGCCAGCAGGAACGACTGGCGGGGGGCGGGTGAGACCCAGTACTTC.

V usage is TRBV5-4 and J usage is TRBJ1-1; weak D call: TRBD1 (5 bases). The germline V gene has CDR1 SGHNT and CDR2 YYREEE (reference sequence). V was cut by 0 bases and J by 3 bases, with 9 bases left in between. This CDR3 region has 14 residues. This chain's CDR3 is CASSLGIQDTEAFF. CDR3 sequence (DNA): TGTGCCAGCAGCTTGGGCATACAGGACACTGAAGCTTTCTTT.

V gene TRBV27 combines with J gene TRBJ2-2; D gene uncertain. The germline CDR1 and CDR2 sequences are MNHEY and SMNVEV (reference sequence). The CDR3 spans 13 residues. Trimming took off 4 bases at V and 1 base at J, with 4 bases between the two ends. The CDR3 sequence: CASSSLNTGELFF. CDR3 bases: TGTGCCAGCAGTTCCTTGAACACCGGGGAGCTGTTTTTT.

CDR3 loop: CASSLLRIGGVQETQYF. The DNA of the CDR3 is TGTGCCAGCAGCCTCCTACGGATCGGGGGGGTGCAAGAGACCCAGTACTTC. The J gene is TRBJ2-5, the V gene TRBV11-1, with 8 bases that match TRBD2. Germline V gene lookup returns CDR1 SGHAT and CDR2 FQDESV (reference sequence). The CDR3 totals 17 residues. V gave up 5 bases and J gave up 2 bases; unmatched junction bases: 13.

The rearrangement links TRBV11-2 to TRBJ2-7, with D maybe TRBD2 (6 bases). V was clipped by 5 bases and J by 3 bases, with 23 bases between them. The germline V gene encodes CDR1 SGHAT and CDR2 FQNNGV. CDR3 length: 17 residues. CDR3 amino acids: CASSPPRAGTKVYEQYF. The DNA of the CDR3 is TGTGCCAGCAGCCCACCTCGGGCGGGAACAAAAGTCTACGAGCAGTACTTC.

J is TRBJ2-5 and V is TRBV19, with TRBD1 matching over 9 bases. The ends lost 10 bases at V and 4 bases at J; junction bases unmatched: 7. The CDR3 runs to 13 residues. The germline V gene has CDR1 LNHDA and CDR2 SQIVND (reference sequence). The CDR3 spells CATTGQGRETQYF. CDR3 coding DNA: TGTGCCACTACGGGACAGGGAAGAGAGACCCAGTACTTC. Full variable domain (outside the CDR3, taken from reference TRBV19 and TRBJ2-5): DGGITQSPKYLFRKEGQNVTLSCEQNLNHDAMYWYRQDPGQGLRLIYYSQIVNDFQKGDIAEGYSVSREKKESFPLTVTSAQKNPTAFYLCATTGQGRETQYFGPGTRLLVL.

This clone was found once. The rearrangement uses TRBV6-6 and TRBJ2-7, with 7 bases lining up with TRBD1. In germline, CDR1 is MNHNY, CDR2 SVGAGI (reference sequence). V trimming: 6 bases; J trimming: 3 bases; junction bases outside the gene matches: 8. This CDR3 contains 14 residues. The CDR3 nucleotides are TGTGCCAGCAGCCCATTGGGGACAGACTACGAGCAGTACTTC. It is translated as CASSPLGTDYEQYF.